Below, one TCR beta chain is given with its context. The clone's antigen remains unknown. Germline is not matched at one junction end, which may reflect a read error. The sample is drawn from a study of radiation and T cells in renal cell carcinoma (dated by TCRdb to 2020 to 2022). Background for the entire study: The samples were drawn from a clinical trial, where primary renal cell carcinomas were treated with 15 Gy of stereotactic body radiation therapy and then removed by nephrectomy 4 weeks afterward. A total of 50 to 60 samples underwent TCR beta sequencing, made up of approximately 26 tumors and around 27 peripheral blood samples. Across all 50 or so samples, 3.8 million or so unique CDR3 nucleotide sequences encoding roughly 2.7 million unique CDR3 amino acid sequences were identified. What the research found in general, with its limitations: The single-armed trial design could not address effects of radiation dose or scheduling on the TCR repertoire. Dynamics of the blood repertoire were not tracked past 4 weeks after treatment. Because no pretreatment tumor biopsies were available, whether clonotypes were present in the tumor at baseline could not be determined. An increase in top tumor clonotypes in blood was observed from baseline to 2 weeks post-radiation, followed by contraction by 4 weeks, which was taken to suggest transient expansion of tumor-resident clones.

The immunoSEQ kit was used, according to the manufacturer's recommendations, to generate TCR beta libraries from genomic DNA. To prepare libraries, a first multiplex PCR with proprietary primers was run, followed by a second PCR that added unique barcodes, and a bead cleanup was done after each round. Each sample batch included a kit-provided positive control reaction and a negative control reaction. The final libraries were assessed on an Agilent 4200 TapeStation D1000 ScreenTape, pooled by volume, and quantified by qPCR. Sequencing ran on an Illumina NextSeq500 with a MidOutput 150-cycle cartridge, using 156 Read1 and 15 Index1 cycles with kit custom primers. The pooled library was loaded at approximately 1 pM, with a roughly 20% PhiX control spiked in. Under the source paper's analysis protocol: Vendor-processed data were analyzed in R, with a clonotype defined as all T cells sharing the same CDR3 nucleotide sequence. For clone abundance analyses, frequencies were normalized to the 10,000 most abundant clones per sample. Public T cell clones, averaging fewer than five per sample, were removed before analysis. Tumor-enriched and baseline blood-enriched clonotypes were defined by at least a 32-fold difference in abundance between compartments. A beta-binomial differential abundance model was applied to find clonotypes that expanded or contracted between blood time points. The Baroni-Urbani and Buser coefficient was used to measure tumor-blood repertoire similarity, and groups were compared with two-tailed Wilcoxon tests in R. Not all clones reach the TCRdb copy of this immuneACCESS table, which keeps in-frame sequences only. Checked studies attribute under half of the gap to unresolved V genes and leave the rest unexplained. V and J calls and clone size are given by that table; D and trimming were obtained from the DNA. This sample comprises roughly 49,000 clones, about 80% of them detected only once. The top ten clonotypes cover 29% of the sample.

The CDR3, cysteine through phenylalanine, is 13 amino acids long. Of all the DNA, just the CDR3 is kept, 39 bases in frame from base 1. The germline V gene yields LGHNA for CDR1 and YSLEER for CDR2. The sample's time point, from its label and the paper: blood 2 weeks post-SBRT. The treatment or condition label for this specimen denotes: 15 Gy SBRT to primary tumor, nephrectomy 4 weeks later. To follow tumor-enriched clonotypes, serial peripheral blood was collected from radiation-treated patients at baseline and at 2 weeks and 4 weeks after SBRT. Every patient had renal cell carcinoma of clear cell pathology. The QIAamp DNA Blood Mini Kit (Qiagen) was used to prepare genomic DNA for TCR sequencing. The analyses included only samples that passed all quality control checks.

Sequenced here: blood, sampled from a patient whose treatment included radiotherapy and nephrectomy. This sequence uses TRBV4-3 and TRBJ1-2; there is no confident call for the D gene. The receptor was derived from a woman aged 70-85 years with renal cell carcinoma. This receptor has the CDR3 CASSQESAFGVTF. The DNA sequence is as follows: TGCGCCAGCAGCCAAGAAAGTGCTTTCGGAGTCACTTTC.